The entry below describes one T cell receptor beta chain. It lacks a known antigen. Base qualities are not at hand, and no much larger clone is one base apart. Library method: the immunoSEQ multiplex PCR assay. Not all clones reach the TCRdb copy of this immuneACCESS table, which keeps in-frame sequences only. Checked studies attribute under half of the gap to unresolved V genes and leave the rest unexplained. Here the sample has about 130,000 clones; more than 80% occur a single time. Of the sample, roughly 2.5% is held by the ten largest clones. Based on the germline V gene (reference sequence), the CDR1 and CDR2 sequences are SEHNR and FQNEAQ. After removal of 5 bases from V and 9 bases from J, the junction retains 9 bases not matched to a gene. The CDR3 goes from the cysteine to the phenylalanine over 15 residues. CDR3 DNA is the only sequence kept; it has 45 bases, read in frame from the first base.

This sample was included in a study of control samples from healthy donors and cancer patients (dated by TCRdb to the early 2020s). The sequence was obtained from a man aged 40-49 years in good health. This chain is built from TRBV7-9 and TRBJ2-1, with 11 bases aligning to TRBD2. Sample: blood. The CDR3 protein is CASSALAGGLGEQFF. Read as DNA, the sequence is TGTGCCAGCAGCGCGTTAGCGGGGGGGCTTGGTGAGCAGTTCTTC.